This record covers a single T cell receptor beta chain. What it binds is not known. The data were produced by immunoSEQ multiplex PCR, yet TCRdb's version contains in-frame clones alone and is incomplete. The table shows roughly 81,000 clones, with around nine tenths occurring only once. The entry originates in a study of OX40 agonist ivuxolimab in advanced cancers. Overall study: The treatment was a fully human IgG2 OX40 agonist, ivuxolimab.

Cycle 7 day 1, cycle 4 day 1, and baseline were the timepoints at which blood was sampled. Study findings and constraints: Antigen specificity remained undetermined for the expanded peripheral T cells. Averaged across samples, CD8+ T cells carried more expanded clones than CD4+ did.

The CDR3 consists of 13 residues. Germline-derived CDR1 and CDR2 are KGHSH and LQKENI. The V end lost 2 bases, the J end lost 6 bases, and 11 bases lay between the germline ends. Here the sequenced sample was CD4+ or CD8+ T cells sorted from blood, taken in a trial of the OX40 agonist ivuxolimab. The TCR comes from an adult with an advanced solid tumor such as melanoma, head and neck, liver or kidney cancer. The chain recombines TRBV18 with TRBJ2-7; D is perhaps TRBD2 (5 bases). The CDR3 here is CASSPTEGFEQYF. CDR3 DNA: TGTGCCAGCTCACCAACAGAGGGCTTCGAGCAGTACTTC.